Reported below is one T cell receptor beta chain. This record belongs to a study of technical replicates of blood from several donors. This CDR3 has 15 amino acids. Trimming removed 1 base from V and 1 base from J, with 11 bases in between. Germline CDR1 and CDR2: SGHTA and FQGTGA. The repertoire was sequenced with immunoSEQ multiplex PCR; TCRdb's copy has only in-frame clones and lacks some. The sample lists tens of thousands of clones; almost 95% were seen once. This receptor was obtained from a human donor in good health. Some clones in this sample may be carry-over from other donors' samples. Sequences were obtained from PBMCs. The chain carries TRBV7-3 and TRBJ2-7; possible D gene TRBD1, 6 bases. This chain's CDR3 is CASSLRPDRSYEQYF. The CDR3 bases are TGTGCCAGCAGCTTAAGACCTGACAGGTCCTACGAGCAGTACTTC.